This T cell receptor beta chain is from a study of T cell changes during pregnancy in multiple sclerosis. The protocol was immunoSEQ multiplex PCR, while the TCRdb copy is restricted to in-frame clones and leaves out a portion. The table lists 30,000 to 35,000 clones, around 90% of them singletons. There are 20 residues in the CDR3. V was clipped by 4 bases and J by 0 bases; unmatched bases: 15. The germline V gene encodes CDR1 KGHSH and CDR2 LQKENI. This chain connects TRBV18 to TRBJ1-6, with TRBD1 matching over 7 bases. Sequencing used CD4+ T cells from peripheral blood mononuclear cells, obtained in the third trimester of pregnancy. This TCR was sampled from a female donor in good health, enrolled as a control in a pregnancy study. CDR3 in DNA: TGTGCCAGCTCACAAAGAACTCGGGACAGCGCAATCTCCTATAATTCACCCCTCCACTTT. Translation: CASSQRTRDSAISYNSPLHF.